Following are 23 T cell receptor beta chains from one sample sequenced in a study of STAT5B mutations in CD4+ large granular lymphocyte leukemia. Only in-frame clones appear in the TCRdb table, and some are missing; sequencing was by immunoSEQ multiplex PCR. Here the sample spans 30,000 or so clones, about 89% being singletons. The sequenced sample was CD4+ T cells from blood buffy coats. All receptors come from a human donor in good health.

This clone was seen more than once but under ten times. V is TRBV2 and J is TRBJ1-5; 7 nucleotides line up with TRBD1. Unmatched junction bases numbered 14, after V lost 1 base and J lost 2 bases. In germline, CDR1 is SNHLY, CDR2 FYNNEI. The CDR3 is 19 residues long. The CDR3 DNA sequence: TGTGCCAGCAGTGAAGGTGGGACAGATATTAAAGGTGGCAATCAGCCCCAGCATTTT. Amino acid sequence: CASSEGGTDIKGGNQPQHF.

The chain employs TRBV28 and TRBJ2-7; tentatively, D is TRBD1 (6 bases). V lost 7 bases and J lost 2, with 15 bases in between. The CDR3 is 14 amino acids. The germline gives CDR1 MDHEN, CDR2 SYDVKM. Written as DNA, the CDR3 is TGTGCCAGCATTAGGGCAGGGGTAGCCTACGAGCAGTACTTC. It is translated as CASIRAGVAYEQYF. Full variable domain (remainder filled in from reference TRBV28 and TRBJ2-7): DVKVTQSSRYLVKRTGEKVFLECVQDMDHENMFWYRQDPGLGLRLIYFSYDVKMKEKGDIPEGYSVSREKKERFSLILESASTNQTSMYLCASIRAGVAYEQYFGPGTRLTVT.

This clone occurred a few times. The chain's CDR3 is CASSLAGTENSPLHF. DNA for the CDR3: TGTGCCAGCAGCTTGGCCGGGACAGAGAATTCACCCCTCCACTTT. The chain links TRBV5-5 to TRBJ1-6; 7 bases match TRBD1. V dropped 0 bases and J dropped 7; count of bases not matched to a gene: 4. Germline values: CDR1 SGHKS, CDR2 YYEKEE (reference sequence). CDR3 length equals 15 residues.

J is TRBJ1-1 and V is TRBV6-6; D gene uncertain. Germline V gene lookup returns CDR1 MNHNY and CDR2 SVGAGI (reference sequence). The CDR3 totals 12 residues. V dropped 6 bases and J dropped 6 bases, with 11 bases sitting between them. DNA for the CDR3: TGTGCCAGCAGACCTGGAGGATCTGAAGCTTTCTTT. It is translated as CASRPGGSEAFF.

The chain links TRBV6-5 to TRBJ2-5; perhaps TRBD2 as D (5 bases). The tail of the sequence fits TRBJ2-7 better, so the J call may be wrong. The germline CDR1 and CDR2 sequences are MNHEY and SVGAGI. CDR3 length equals 14 residues. CDR3 in amino acids: CASSYSGVSYEQYF. The CDR3 nucleotides are TGTGCCAGCAGTTACTCGGGAGTCTCCTACGAGCAGTACTTC.

This chain joins TRBV6-1 and TRBJ2-2, with unresolved D. Trimming took 8 bases from V and 4 from J, leaving 8 bases between them. Germline CDR1 and CDR2: MNHNS and SASEGT. This CDR3 has 12 amino acids. The CDR3 protein is CASPGTTGELFF. CDR3 sequence (DNA): TGTGCCAGCCCCGGAACCACCGGGGAGCTGTTTTTT.

This chain connects TRBV15 to TRBJ2-1, with D perhaps TRBD1 (6 bases). Trimming stripped 9 bases from V and 5 bases from J, with 20 bases between. The CDR3 loop spans 15 amino acids. Looked up from germline, CDR1 is LNHNV and CDR2 is YYDKDF (reference sequence). The CDR3 DNA is TGTGCCACTAGCCTCACCAACCGGGACAACAATGAGCAGTTCTTC. This sequence encodes CATSLTNRDNNEQFF.

This clone was counted between two and nine times. One junction end does not reproduce the germline sequence, and a read error may be involved. V gene TRBV18 combines with J gene TRBJ2-3, with D possibly being TRBD2 (6 bases). The CDR3 length is 14 residues. Germline assignment: CDR1 KGHSH and CDR2 LQKENI. The CDR3, as DNA: TGTGCTAGCTCACCAACGGCGGGAACTGATACGCAGTATTTT. The encoded protein is CASSPTAGTDTQYF.

This chain joins TRBV6-5 and TRBJ2-7, with unresolved D. Trimming pared 0 bases from V and 6 bases from J, leaving 3 bases between. Germline values: CDR1 MNHEY, CDR2 SVGAGI. The CDR3 is 11 residues long. The CDR3 here is CASSYSSEQYF. The CDR3 DNA reads as TGTGCCAGCAGTTACTCAAGCGAGCAGTACTTC.

This chain joins TRBV9 and TRBJ2-3; 7 bases match TRBD2. Germline CDR1 is SGDLS and CDR2 is YYNGEE. Germline trimming cut 0 bases from V and 4 bases from J; bases unmatched to any gene: 11. The CDR3 is 17 amino acids. The CDR3 sequence is CASSVGPMTSYPDTQYF. CDR3 bases: TGTGCCAGCAGCGTAGGCCCCATGACTAGCTACCCAGATACGCAGTATTTT.

The rearrangement links TRBV6-6 to TRBJ1-1; TRBD1 is a possible D gene (6 bases). There are 16 residues in the CDR3. V was pared by 0 bases and J by 6 bases, with 17 bases between. Per the germline V gene, CDR1 is MNHNY and CDR2 is SVGAGI (reference sequence). As DNA, the CDR3 is TGTGCCAGCAGTTACTCCCCAGGTAGGGGGTTTTCTGAAGCTTTCTTT. Residues: CASSYSPGRGFSEAFF.

The chain is built from TRBV19 and TRBJ1-4; a possible D gene is TRBD1 (5 bases). This CDR3 spans 17 amino acids. The V end lost 4 bases, the J end lost 8 bases, and 23 bases lay between the germline ends. Germline lookup yields CDR1 LNHDA and CDR2 SQIVND (reference sequence). The CDR3 loop reads CASSSSGQGLPGEKLFF. CDR3 sequence (DNA): TGTGCCAGTAGTAGTTCAGGGCAGGGTTTGCCTGGGGAAAAACTGTTTTTT.

This chain uses TRBV10-3 with TRBJ2-3; D possibly corresponds to TRBD1 (7 bases). Trimming took off 6 bases at V and 0 bases at J, with 13 bases between the two ends. The CDR3 consists of 15 residues. Per the germline V gene, CDR1 is ENHRY and CDR2 is SYGVKD. CDR3 region: CAISAEGASTDTQYF. CDR3 nucleotides: TGTGCCATCAGCGCGGAGGGGGCTAGCACAGATACGCAGTATTTT.

The chain carries TRBV6-5 and TRBJ2-7; 8 bases agree with TRBD2. The CDR3 sequence is 13 residues long. The germline CDR1 and CDR2 sequences are MNHEY and SVGAGI. The J segment lost 7 bases and the V segment lost 6 bases, leaving 8 bases of the junction unmatched. The CDR3 DNA reads TGTGCCAGCAGCCGGGGGTCGGGGGGGGAGCAGTACTTC. Translating gives CASSRGSGGEQYF.

V gene TRBV9 combines with J gene TRBJ2-2; 12 positions agree with TRBD2. The CDR3 runs to 17 residues. Trimming took 1 base from V and 7 from J; bases not matched to a gene: 8. CDR1 and CDR2 (germline): SGDLS, YYNGEE. The CDR3 protein is CASSVQPSGRDLGELFF. In nucleotides, the CDR3 is TGTGCCAGCAGCGTACAACCTAGCGGGAGGGATCTCGGGGAGCTGTTTTTT. The full variable domain, completed using reference TRBV9 and TRBJ2-2, is DSGVTQTPKHLITATGQRVTLRCSPRSGDLSVYWYQQSLDQGLQFLIQYYNGEERAKGNILERFSAQQFPDLHSELNLSSLELGDSALYFCASSVQPSGRDLGELFFGEGSRLTVL.

The V and J genes are TRBV21-1 and TRBJ2-7; no check of the table's D call, TRBD2, against the DNA was made. TRBV21-1 is described as a pseudogene. This CDR3 has 14 residues. The chain's CDR3 is CASSRLAGDYEQYF. For the CDR3, the DNA is TGTGCCAGCAGCAGACTAGCGGGGGACTACGAGCAGTACTTC.

In its sample, this clone was seen once. J is TRBJ1-2 and V is TRBV19, with 8 positions matching TRBD1. Germline V gives CDR1 LNHDA, CDR2 SQIVND (reference sequence). The CDR3 has 12 residues. J was trimmed by 4 bases and V by 9 bases; bases with no gene match: 4. The CDR3 nucleotides are TGTGCCAGCAGGACAGGGAGCTATGGCTACACCTTC. Its translation is CASRTGSYGYTF.

The V and J genes are TRBV5-1 and TRBJ2-1, with 9 bases identical to TRBD1. The V gene end was trimmed by 0 bases and the J gene end by 4 bases; junction bases not matched to a gene: 5. Looked up from germline, CDR1 is SGHRS and CDR2 is YFSETQ. The length of the CDR3 is 16 residues. The CDR3 nucleotides read TGCGCCAGCAGCTTGGCCGACAGGGGGTCATACAATGAGCAGTTCTTC. It codes for CASSLADRGSYNEQFF.

This clone was observed once. The rearrangement joins TRBV4-1 to TRBJ2-2; D call uncertain. From germline, CDR1 is MGHRA and CDR2 YSYEKL. This CDR3 has 16 residues. The V gene lost 3 bases and the J gene lost 3 bases, with 14 bases spanning the gap. The CDR3 spells CASSQDHFSDTGELFF. Written as DNA, the CDR3 is TGCGCCAGCAGCCAGGACCACTTTTCGGACACCGGGGAGCTGTTTTTT.

The CDR3 loop reads CASSLVVGTDTQYF. The CDR3 nucleotides are TGCGCCAGCAGCTTGGTAGTCGGCACAGATACGCAGTATTTT. This chain uses TRBV5-1 with TRBJ2-3; unclear D gene. The CDR3 sequence is 14 residues long. V dropped 0 bases and J dropped 1 base, with 6 bases sitting between them. Germline CDR1 reads SGHRS; CDR2 reads YFSETQ.

The gene calls are TRBV5-1 and TRBJ1-5; 10 bases match TRBD1. The ends lost 3 bases at V and 3 bases at J; junction bases unmatched: 3. The length of the CDR3 is 15 residues. The germline gives CDR1 SGHRS, CDR2 YFSETQ. This CDR3 reads CASSYGTGDNQPQHF. The CDR3 DNA follows: TGCGCCAGCAGCTATGGGACAGGGGACAATCAGCCCCAGCATTTT.

The rearrangement joins TRBV19 to TRBJ2-2, with D perhaps TRBD2 (6 bases). The germline V gene has CDR1 LNHDA and CDR2 SQIVND (reference sequence). V was cut by 10 bases and J by 1 base, with 19 bases left in between. This CDR3 spans 16 amino acids. Written as DNA, the CDR3 is TGTGCCACCAACGGGGCGGGAAGGTGGAACACCGGGGAGCTGTTTTTT. Translating gives CATNGAGRWNTGELFF.

This clone was seen only once. The chain has TRBV10-3 and TRBJ2-3, with TRBD2 matching over 14 bases. This CDR3 region has 16 residues. Unmatched junction bases numbered 9, after V lost 7 bases and J lost 6 bases. Germline lookup yields CDR1 ENHRY and CDR2 SYGVKD. The CDR3: CAINPGLAGASDTQYF. CDR3 nucleotides: TGTGCCATCAACCCGGGACTAGCGGGAGCATCTGATACGCAGTATTTT.